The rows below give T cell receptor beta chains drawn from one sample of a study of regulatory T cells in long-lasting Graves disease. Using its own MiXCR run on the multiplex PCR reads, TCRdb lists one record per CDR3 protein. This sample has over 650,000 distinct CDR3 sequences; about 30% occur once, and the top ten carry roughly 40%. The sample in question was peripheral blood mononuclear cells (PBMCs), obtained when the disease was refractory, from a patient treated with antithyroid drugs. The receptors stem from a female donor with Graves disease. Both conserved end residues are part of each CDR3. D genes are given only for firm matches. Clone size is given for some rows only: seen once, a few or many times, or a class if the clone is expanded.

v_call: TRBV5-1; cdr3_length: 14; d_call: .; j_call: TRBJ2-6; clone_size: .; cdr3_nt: TGCGCCAGCAGCTTCTACTCTGGGGCCAACGTCCTGACTTTC; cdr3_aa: CASSFYSGANVLTF
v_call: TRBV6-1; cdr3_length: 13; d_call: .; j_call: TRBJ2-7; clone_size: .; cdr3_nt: TGTGCCAGCTCCTGGACTAACACCTACGAGCAGTACTTC; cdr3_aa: CASSWTNTYEQYF
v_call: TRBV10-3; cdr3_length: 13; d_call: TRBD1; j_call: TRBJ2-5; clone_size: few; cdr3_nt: TGTGCCATGCAGGGGGCCCTTCAAGAGACCCAGTACTTC; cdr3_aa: CAMQGALQETQYF
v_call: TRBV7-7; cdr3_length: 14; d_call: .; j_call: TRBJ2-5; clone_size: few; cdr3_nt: TGTGCCAGCAGCTTAGCACAGGGTGGAGAGACCCAGTACTTC; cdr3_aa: CASSLAQGGETQYF
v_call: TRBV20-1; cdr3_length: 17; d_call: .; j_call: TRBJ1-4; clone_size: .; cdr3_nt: TGCAGTGCTAGGACCGGAGGGGCGGACCGATCTAATGAAAAACTGTTTTTT; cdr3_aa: CSARTGGADRSNEKLFF
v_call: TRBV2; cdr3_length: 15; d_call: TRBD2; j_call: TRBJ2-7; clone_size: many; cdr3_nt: TGTGCCAGCAGTGATCCTCTAGCGGGAGTGGGTGAGCAGTACTTC; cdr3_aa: CASSDPLAGVGEQYF
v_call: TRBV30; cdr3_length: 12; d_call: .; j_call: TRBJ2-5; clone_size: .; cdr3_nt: TGTGCCTGGGGTTACAACAGAGAGACCCAGTACTTC; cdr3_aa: CAWGYNRETQYF
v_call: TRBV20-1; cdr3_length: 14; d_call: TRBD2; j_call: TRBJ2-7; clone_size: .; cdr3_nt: TGCAGTGCTAGTAGGAAACTAGCGGGTAACGAGCAGTACTTC; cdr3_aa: CSASRKLAGNEQYF
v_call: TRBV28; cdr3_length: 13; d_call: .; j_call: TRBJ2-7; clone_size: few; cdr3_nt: TGTGCCAGCAGCCAGGGACGGACCTACGAGCAGTACTTC; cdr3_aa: CASSQGRTYEQYF
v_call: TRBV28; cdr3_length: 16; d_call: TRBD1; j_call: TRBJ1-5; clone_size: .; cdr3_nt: TGTGCCAGCAGTCTACAGGGGTGGGATAGCAATCAGCCCCAGCATTTT; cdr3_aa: CASSLQGWDSNQPQHF
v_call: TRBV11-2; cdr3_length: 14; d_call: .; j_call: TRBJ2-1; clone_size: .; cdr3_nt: TGTGCCAGCAGCTTAGAGTTTGTAATCAATGAGCAGTTCTTC; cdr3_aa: CASSLEFVINEQFF
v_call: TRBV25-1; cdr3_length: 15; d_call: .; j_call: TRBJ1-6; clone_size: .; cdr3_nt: TGTGCCAGCAGTGAAAGGAAGCCCGGCAGTTCACCCCTCCACTTT; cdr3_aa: CASSERKPGSSPLHF
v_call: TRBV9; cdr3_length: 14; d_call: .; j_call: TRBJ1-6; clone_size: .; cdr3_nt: TGTGCCAGCAGCGTAGGGGGGCTCAATTCACCCCTCCACTTT; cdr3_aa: CASSVGGLNSPLHF
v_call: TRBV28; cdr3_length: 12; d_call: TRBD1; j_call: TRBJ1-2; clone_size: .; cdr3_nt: TGTGCCAGCAGTTCCAGGGGGGCTGGCTACACCTTC; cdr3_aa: CASSSRGAGYTF
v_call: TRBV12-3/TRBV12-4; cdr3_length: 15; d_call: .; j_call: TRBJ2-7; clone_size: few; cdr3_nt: TGTGCCAGCAGTTTATATACAGGACGGTCCTACGAGCAGTACTTC; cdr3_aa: CASSLYTGRSYEQYF
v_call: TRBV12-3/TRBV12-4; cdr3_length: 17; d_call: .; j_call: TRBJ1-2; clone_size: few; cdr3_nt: TGTGCCAGCAGTTTCCCTTTAGACAGCCCGGAGTACAATGGCTACACCTTC; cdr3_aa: CASSFPLDSPEYNGYTF
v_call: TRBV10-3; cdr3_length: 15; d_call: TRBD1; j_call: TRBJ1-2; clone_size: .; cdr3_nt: TGTGCCACCAGTGACGAGGGGGCAGGCAGCTATGGCTACACCTTC; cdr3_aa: CATSDEGAGSYGYTF
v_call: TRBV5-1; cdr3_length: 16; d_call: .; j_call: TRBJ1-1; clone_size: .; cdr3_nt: TGCGCCAGCAGCTTGTTCCTAGGACAAATGAACACTGAAGCTTTCTTT; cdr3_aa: CASSLFLGQMNTEAFF
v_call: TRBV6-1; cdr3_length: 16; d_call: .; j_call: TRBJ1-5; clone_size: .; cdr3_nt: TGTGCCAGCAGTCCACCGGACACGCTAAGCAATCAGCCCCAGCATTTT; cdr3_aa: CASSPPDTLSNQPQHF
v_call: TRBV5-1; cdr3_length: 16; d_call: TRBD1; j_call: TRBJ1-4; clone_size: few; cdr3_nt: TGCGCCAGCAGCGGCAGGGACAGGGCAACTAATGAAAAACTGTTTTTT; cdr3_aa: CASSGRDRATNEKLFF
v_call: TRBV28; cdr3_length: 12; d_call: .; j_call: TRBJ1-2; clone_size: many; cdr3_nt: TGTGCCAGCACTACCAGCCTCTATGGCTACACCTTC; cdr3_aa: CASTTSLYGYTF
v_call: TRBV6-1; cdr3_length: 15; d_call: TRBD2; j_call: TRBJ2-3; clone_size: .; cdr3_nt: TGTGCCAGCAGGGGGACTAGCGGGAGGCTTGATACGCAGTATTTT; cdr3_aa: CASRGTSGRLDTQYF
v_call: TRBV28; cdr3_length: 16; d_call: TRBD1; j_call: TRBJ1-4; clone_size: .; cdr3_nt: TGTGCCAGCAGTTTGAACAGGGGTGCAACTAATGAAAAACTGTTTTTT; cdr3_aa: CASSLNRGATNEKLFF
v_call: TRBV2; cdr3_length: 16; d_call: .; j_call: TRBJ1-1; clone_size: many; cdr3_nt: TGTGCCAGCAGTTATCCTTCGACGGGGGCGAACACTGAAGCTTTCTTT; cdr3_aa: CASSYPSTGANTEAFF
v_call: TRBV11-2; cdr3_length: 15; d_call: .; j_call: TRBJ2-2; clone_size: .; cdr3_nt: TGTGCCAGCAACTCCGGGACTTGGAACACCGGGGAGCTGTTTTTT; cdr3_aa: CASNSGTWNTGELFF
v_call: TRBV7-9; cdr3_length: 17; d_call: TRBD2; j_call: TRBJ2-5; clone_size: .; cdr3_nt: TGTGCCAGCAGCTTGGGGAGCGGGAGAGGTGGGGTAGAGACCCAGTACTTC; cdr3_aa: CASSLGSGRGGVETQYF
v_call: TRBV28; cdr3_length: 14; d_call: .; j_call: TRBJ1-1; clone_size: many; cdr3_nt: TGTGCCAGCAGTTATAGAATGATGAACACTGAAGCTTTCTTT; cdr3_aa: CASSYRMMNTEAFF
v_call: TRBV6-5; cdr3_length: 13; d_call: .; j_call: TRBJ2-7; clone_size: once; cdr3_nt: TGTGCCAGCAGGTACTTGGACATGGGCGAGCAGTACTTC; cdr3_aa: CASRYLDMGEQYF
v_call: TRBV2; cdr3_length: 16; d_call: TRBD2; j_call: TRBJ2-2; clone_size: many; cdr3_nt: TGTGCCAGCAGTGAAGGGGGGACTAAAAACACCGGGGAGCTGTTTTTT; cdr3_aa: CASSEGGTKNTGELFF
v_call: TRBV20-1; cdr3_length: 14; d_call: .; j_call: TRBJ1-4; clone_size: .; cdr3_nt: TGCAGTGCTAGAGATCTCCGGCGGGGGGAAAAGCTGTTTTTT; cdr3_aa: CSARDLRRGEKLFF
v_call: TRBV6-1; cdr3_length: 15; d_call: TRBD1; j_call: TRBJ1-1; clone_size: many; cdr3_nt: TGTGCCAGCAGGAGAGGGGGACAGAGGAACACTGAAGCTTTCTTT; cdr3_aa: CASRRGGQRNTEAFF
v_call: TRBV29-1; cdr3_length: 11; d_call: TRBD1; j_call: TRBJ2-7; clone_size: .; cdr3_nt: TGCAGCGTTGCCGGGACAGGGGAGCAGTACTTC; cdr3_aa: CSVAGTGEQYF
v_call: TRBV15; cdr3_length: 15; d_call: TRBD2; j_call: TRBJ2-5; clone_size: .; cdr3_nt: TGTGCCACCAGCAGCGGCGGGGGTGAGGGGGAGACCCAGTACTTC; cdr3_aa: CATSSGGGEGETQYF
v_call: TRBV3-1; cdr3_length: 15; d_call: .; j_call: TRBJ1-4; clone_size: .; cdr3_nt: TGTGCCAGCAGCCAAGTTGGCAGCCAGAATGAAAAACTGTTTTTT; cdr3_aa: CASSQVGSQNEKLFF
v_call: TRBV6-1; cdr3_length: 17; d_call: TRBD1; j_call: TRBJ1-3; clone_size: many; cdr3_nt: TGTGCCAGCAGTGAATGGAGGACAGGCCACTCTGGAAACACCATATATTTT; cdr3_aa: CASSEWRTGHSGNTIYF
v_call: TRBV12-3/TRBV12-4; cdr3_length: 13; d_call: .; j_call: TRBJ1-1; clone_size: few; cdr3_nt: TGTGCCAGCGGTCTTGGCGAGGGGACTGAAGCTTTCTTT; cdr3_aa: CASGLGEGTEAFF
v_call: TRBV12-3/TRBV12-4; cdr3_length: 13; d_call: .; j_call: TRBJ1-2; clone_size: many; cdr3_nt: TGTGCCAGCAGTTTAGGGCTTTATGGTGGCTACACCTTC; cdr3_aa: CASSLGLYGGYTF
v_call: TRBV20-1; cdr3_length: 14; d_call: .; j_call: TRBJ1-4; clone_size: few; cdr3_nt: TGCAGTGCTAGAGATCGTCGGGCGGGTGAAAAACTGTTTTTT; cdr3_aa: CSARDRRAGEKLFF
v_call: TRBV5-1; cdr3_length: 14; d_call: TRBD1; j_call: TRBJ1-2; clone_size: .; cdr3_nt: TGCGCCAGCAGCCGGGACAGGGGGATCTATGGCTACACCTTC; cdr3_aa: CASSRDRGIYGYTF
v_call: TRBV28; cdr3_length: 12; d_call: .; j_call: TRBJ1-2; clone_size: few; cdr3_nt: TGTGCCATCTCCGGGACGGCCTATGGCTACACCTTC; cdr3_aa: CAISGTAYGYTF
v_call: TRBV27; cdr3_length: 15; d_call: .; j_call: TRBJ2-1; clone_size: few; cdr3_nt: TGTGCCAGCAGTTTTCAGGGAACGATCTACAATGAGCAGTTCTTC; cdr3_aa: CASSFQGTIYNEQFF
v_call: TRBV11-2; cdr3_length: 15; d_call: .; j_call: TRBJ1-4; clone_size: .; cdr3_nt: TGTGCCAGCAGCTTAGATGTCCCCCGGGTGGAAAAACTGTTTTTT; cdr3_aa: CASSLDVPRVEKLFF
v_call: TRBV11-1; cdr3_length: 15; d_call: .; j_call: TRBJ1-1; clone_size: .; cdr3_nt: TGTGCCAGCAGCCCCCGCCGCAGGGGTCGCACTGAAGCTTTCTTT; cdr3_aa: CASSPRRRGRTEAFF